These T cell receptor beta chains were read from a single sample in a study of CD8 T cells in ankylosing spondylitis. TCRdb independently ran MiXCR on the 5' RACE reads; one entry per CDR3 protein. The sample has about 160,000 distinct CDR3 sequences, roughly 10% seen once; the top ten hold more than 12%. Sequenced: blood, either unsorted or a sorted T cell fraction (not recorded which). The receptors shown here come from a female donor with ankylosing spondylitis or in good health (not recorded which). Both conserved end residues are part of each CDR3. D genes are given only for firm matches. The size of a clone is reported for some rows only, either as once, few or many, or as a class for expanded clones.

>TRBJ2-1|TRBV4-1|TRBD2|.
TGCGCCAGCAGCCCTACGGGACTAGCGGGCAATGAGCAGTTCTTC
CASSPTGLAGNEQFF
>TRBJ2-3|TRBV4-1|TRBD2|.
TGCGCCAGCAGCCCGACTAGCGGGAGAGTGGTGGATACGCAGTATTTT
CASSPTSGRVVDTQYF
>TRBJ2-7|TRBV27|.|.
TGTGCCAGCAGTCCGTCAGCAGGGGTGGACGAGCAGTACTTC
CASSPSAGVDEQYF
>TRBJ1-1|TRBV6-5|.|.
TGTGCCAGCAGTTACTCGAATTCCAGGGGCACTGAAGCTTTCTTT
CASSYSNSRGTEAFF
>TRBJ2-3|TRBV30|TRBD2|few
TGTGCCTGGACCGGGAGGGGAAATACGCAGTATTTT
CAWTGRGNTQYF
>TRBJ2-1|TRBV4-3|.|.
TGCGCCAGCAGCCAATACTCGAGCTCCTACAATGAGCAGTTCTTC
CASSQYSSSYNEQFF
>TRBJ1-3|TRBV6-5|TRBD1|few
TGTGCCAGCAGTTCTGCGACAGGGCTTGGAAACACCATATATTTT
CASSSATGLGNTIYF
>TRBJ2-3|TRBV7-2|.|few
TGTGCCAGCAGCTTGCGTGGGGCTACTAGCACAGATACGCAGTATTTT
CASSLRGATSTDTQYF
>TRBJ2-7|TRBV11-2|TRBD1|.
TGTGCCAGCTCAGAAGGACAGGACACCCTATACGAGCAGTACTTC
CASSEGQDTLYEQYF
>TRBJ2-7|TRBV12-3/TRBV12-4|.|.
TGTGCCAGCAGTTTAGGGACACCTTCCTACGAGCAGTACTTC
CASSLGTPSYEQYF
>TRBJ2-7|TRBV7-9|TRBD2|.
TGTGCCAGCAGCGCCGCCGGGACTAGCGGATCCTACGAGCAGTACTTC
CASSAAGTSGSYEQYF
>TRBJ2-7|TRBV27|TRBD1|many
TGTGCCAGCAGTTCAGGGGGCAGCTCCTACGAGCAGTACTTC
CASSSGGSSYEQYF
>TRBJ2-1|TRBV27|TRBD2|.
TGTGCCAGCAGTATCAGCGGGAGTTATAATGAGCAGTTCTTC
CASSISGSYNEQFF
>TRBJ2-1|TRBV28|TRBD2|many
TGTGCCAGCAGTCCCTTGGAGAGCGGGAGGGATGAGCAGTTCTTC
CASSPLESGRDEQFF
>TRBJ1-1|TRBV27|.|many
TGTGCCAGCAGTAGCAGGCTTGGGGCTTTCTTT
CASSSRLGAFF
>TRBJ2-1|TRBV7-6|.|few
TGTGCCAGCAGCTTAGGGGGACGGACCAATGAGCAGTTCTTC
CASSLGGRTNEQFF
>TRBJ1-1|TRBV19|.|few
TGTGCCAGTAGCGAGGTGGGGAACACTGAAGCTTTCTTT
CASSEVGNTEAFF
>TRBJ2-7|TRBV3-1|TRBD1|.
TGTGCCAGCAGCCAAGCGGGACAGGGGGCGGCCGAGCAGTACTTC
CASSQAGQGAAEQYF
>TRBJ2-1|TRBV12-3/TRBV12-4|TRBD2|many
TGTGCCAGCAGTTACGGGACTAGCGAGCAGTTCTTC
CASSYGTSEQFF
>TRBJ1-2|TRBV27|.|few
TGTGCCAGCAAAGGTGGGACGACATATGGCTACACCTTC
CASKGGTTYGYTF
>TRBJ2-3|TRBV11-2|.|few
TGTGCCAGCAGCTTAGCCCCAACGGGGGGCGGCACAGATACGCAGTATTTT
CASSLAPTGGGTDTQYF
>TRBJ2-7|TRBV6-2/TRBV6-3|TRBD1|.
TGTGCCAGCAGTTACCCCCACAGGGGGCCGCAGAATACCCTATTTTACGAGCAGTACTTC
CASSYPHRGPQNTLFYEQYF
>TRBJ2-1|TRBV20-1|TRBD2|many
TGCAGTGCCCCTTGGAGCGGGAGAGGGAATGAGCAGTTCTTC
CSAPWSGRGNEQFF
>TRBJ1-3|TRBV4-3|.|few
TGCGCCAGCAGCCAAGATCAATCAGGGACGTCTGGAAACACCATATATTTT
CASSQDQSGTSGNTIYF